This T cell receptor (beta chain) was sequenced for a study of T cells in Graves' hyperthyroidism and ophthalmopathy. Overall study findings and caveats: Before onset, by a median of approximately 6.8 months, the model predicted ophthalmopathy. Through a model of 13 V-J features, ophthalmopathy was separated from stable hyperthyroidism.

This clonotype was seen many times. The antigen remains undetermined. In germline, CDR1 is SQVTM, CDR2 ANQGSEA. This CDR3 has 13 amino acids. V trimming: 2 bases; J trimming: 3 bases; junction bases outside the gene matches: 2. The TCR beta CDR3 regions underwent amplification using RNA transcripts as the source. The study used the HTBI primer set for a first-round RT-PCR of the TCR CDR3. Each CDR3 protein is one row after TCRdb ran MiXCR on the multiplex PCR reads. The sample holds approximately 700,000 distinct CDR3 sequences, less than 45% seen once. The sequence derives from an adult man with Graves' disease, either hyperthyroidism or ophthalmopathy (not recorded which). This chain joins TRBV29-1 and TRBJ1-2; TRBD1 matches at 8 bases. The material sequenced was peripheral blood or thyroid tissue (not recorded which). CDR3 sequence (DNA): TGCAGCGTTGAATCAGGGGGCGACTATGGCTACACCTTC. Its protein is CSVESGGDYGYTF.